Shown below are 17 T cell receptor beta chains from a single sample sequenced in a study of blood T cells in healthy people across ages. A J-beta primer mix and a sample-barcoded 5' primer were used in a second PCR of roughly 7 to 12 cycles. TCRdb called the 5' RACE reads again in MiXCR, with one record for every CDR3 protein. In the table there are about 1,400,000 distinct CDR3 sequences, approximately 38% of which are singletons. Sequencing was done on a sample of blood. These receptors were taken from a woman between 18 and 29 years old in good health.

The V and J genes are TRBV2 and TRBJ2-1; 7 bases match TRBD1. The CDR3 contains 15 residues. Per germline, CDR1 SNHLY and CDR2 FYNNEI. Trimming took 6 bases from V and 0 from J; bases not matched to a gene: 5. For the CDR3, the DNA is TGTGCCAGCAGGGACTCAGGGGGCTCCTACAATGAGCAGTTCTTC. Protein product: CASRDSGGSYNEQFF.

The table lists this clonotype with a few counts. The chain joins TRBV2 to TRBJ2-7; D might be TRBD1 (6 bases). Trimming took 6 bases from V and 0 from J, leaving 15 bases between them. The CDR3 is made up of 15 amino acids. The germline CDR1 and CDR2 sequences are SNHLY and FYNNEI. The CDR3 nucleotides are TGTGCCAGCAGGGCCACAGGGCTGAGCTCCTACGAGCAGTACTTC. It codes for CASRATGLSSYEQYF.

The chain employs TRBV20-1 and TRBJ2-2, with 10 bases fitting TRBD1. The CDR3 extends over 15 amino acids. Per germline, CDR1 DFQATT and CDR2 SNEGSKA (reference sequence). After removal of 3 bases from V and 7 bases from J, the junction contained 8 bases not matched to a gene. For the CDR3, the DNA is TGCAGTGCTAGGGACAGGGGGGGTGTGAGCGGGGAGCTGTTTTTT. Translated: CSARDRGGVSGELFF.

This chain connects TRBV7-9 to TRBJ2-7; D unresolved. The CDR3 totals 16 residues. The V end lost 6 bases, the J end lost 0 bases, and 18 bases lay between the germline ends. Germline V gives CDR1 SEHNR, CDR2 FQNEAQ (reference sequence). The CDR3 region has the DNA TGTGCCAGCAGATCCCCGGTGGCGTCGAGCTCCTACGAGCAGTACTTC. It codes for CASRSPVASSSYEQYF.

There are a few counts of this clonotype. The chain joins TRBV28 to TRBJ2-7; D is possibly TRBD1 (6 bases). This CDR3 is built from 16 residues. V was shortened by 2 bases and J by 4 bases, with 18 bases between the two germline ends. CDR1 and CDR2 from the germline V gene are MDHEN and SYDVKM. This CDR3 is CASSLGAGQMRYEQYF. The CDR3 DNA is TGTGCCAGCAGTTTAGGCGCAGGACAGATGAGGTACGAGCAGTACTTC.

The chain is built from TRBV18 and TRBJ1-2, with TRBD1 matching over 7 bases. The J segment lost 0 bases and the V segment lost 2 bases, leaving 3 bases of the junction unmatched. CDR3 size: 15 residues. Germline V gives CDR1 KGHSH, CDR2 LQKENI. Here the CDR3 reads CASSPVQGTNYGYTF. The DNA for the CDR3 is TGTGCCAGCTCACCAGTACAGGGGACTAACTATGGCTACACCTTC.

This chain links TRBV10-3 with TRBJ1-2, with D tentatively TRBD1 (5 bases). The CDR3 length is 15 residues. Trimming removed 0 bases at V and 5 bases at J, with 13 bases between. Germline V gene data show CDR1 as ENHRY and CDR2 as SYGVKD. Here the CDR3 reads CAISESDIRFYGYTF. The CDR3, as DNA: TGTGCCATCAGTGAGTCGGACATACGCTTTTATGGCTACACCTTC.

This clonotype has just a few counts. The chain employs TRBV29-1 and TRBJ2-5; TRBD2 agrees at 7 bases. CDR1 is SQVTM, CDR2 ANQGSEA, per germline. The ends lost 4 bases at V and 11 bases at J; junction bases unmatched: 16. The CDR3 contains 14 residues. The CDR3 region is CSVVRGTSGAEQYF. The CDR3 region has the DNA TGCAGCGTTGTGAGAGGTACCAGCGGGGCAGAGCAGTACTTC.

V is TRBV10-3 and J is TRBJ1-2; the D is unclear. The V end lost 6 bases, the J end lost 8 bases, and 16 bases lay between the germline ends. Looked up from germline, CDR1 is ENHRY and CDR2 is SYGVKD. The CDR3 loop spans 13 amino acids. The CDR3 reads CAISGTREGGYTF. As DNA, the CDR3 is TGTGCCATCAGCGGAACAAGGGAGGGAGGCTACACCTTC.

The chain joins TRBV20-1 to TRBJ2-4; TRBD2 matches 7 bases. The CDR3 totals 15 residues. Germline V gene data show CDR1 as DFQATT and CDR2 as SNEGSKA (reference sequence). V shed 6 bases and J 3 bases; nucleotides not matched to a gene: 11. CDR3 DNA sequence: TGCAGTGCCGGGGGAGGACCTAGCGGCAAAAACATTCAGTACTTC. Amino acid sequence: CSAGGGPSGKNIQYF.

This clonotype has a count of ten or more. The chain combines TRBV7-9 with TRBJ2-1, with TRBD2 identical over 9 bases. The CDR3 length is 15 residues. Germline V gene sequence: CDR1 SEHNR, CDR2 FQNEAQ (reference sequence). J gave up 0 bases and V 3 bases, and 0 bases lay outside the gene matches. The CDR3 bases are TGTGCCAGCAGCTTTAGCGGGAGCTCCTACAATGAGCAGTTCTTC. It translates to CASSFSGSSYNEQFF.

This clonotype was observed a handful of times. The rearrangement uses TRBV29-1 and TRBJ1-1; possibly TRBD1 for D (5 bases). Trimming stripped 8 bases from V and 0 bases from J, with 13 bases between. CDR1 is SQVTM, CDR2 ANQGSEA, per germline. The CDR3 is 13 amino acids. The chain's CDR3 is CSSSQVLNTEAFF. For the CDR3, the DNA is TGCAGCTCATCACAGGTTCTGAACACTGAAGCTTTCTTT.

This clonotype was seen a few times. J is TRBJ1-2 and V is TRBV29-1; 7 bases line up with TRBD1. V shed 3 bases, J shed 5 bases, and the junction held 6 bases outside the gene matches. The CDR3 runs 13 residues. In germline, CDR1 is SQVTM, CDR2 ANQGSEA. For the CDR3, the DNA is TGCAGCGTTGACCCCGACAGGGATTATGGCTACACCTTC. This gives the protein CSVDPDRDYGYTF.

The chain is built from TRBV10-3 and TRBJ2-4, with D perhaps TRBD2 (5 bases). The CDR3 consists of 17 residues. Per the germline V gene, CDR1 is ENHRY and CDR2 is SYGVKD. V lost 0 bases to trimming and J lost 6 bases, with 18 bases between them. The DNA of the CDR3 is TGTGCCATCAGTGAGTCGGTCGGGTCTGACCGGGGAAACATTCAGTACTTC. It codes for CAISESVGSDRGNIQYF.

This clonotype appeared a few times. The rearrangement joins TRBV3-1 to TRBJ2-3; D unclear. Germline CDR1 is LGHDT and CDR2 is YNNKEL (reference sequence). Trimming pared 0 bases from V and 14 bases from J, leaving 15 bases between. The length of the CDR3 is 13 residues. The CDR3, as DNA: TGTGCCAGCAGCCAAGAACCCCCCCGAGTAAGGTATTTT. Amino acids: CASSQEPPRVRYF.

The chain couples TRBV12-3 or TRBV12-4 to TRBJ2-3; unclear D gene. CDR3 length equals 17 residues. V dropped 3 bases and J dropped 0 bases, with 16 bases sitting between them. The CDR3 sequence: CASSFRVVMSSTDTQYF. The CDR3 bases are TGTGCCAGCAGTTTCCGGGTTGTAATGTCGAGCACAGATACGCAGTATTTT.

The chain links TRBV7-9 to TRBJ2-4, with D perhaps matching TRBD2 (6 bases). V dropped 10 bases and J dropped 8 bases, with 9 bases sitting between them. This CDR3 has 10 residues. The V gene's germline CDR1 is SEHNR and CDR2 FQNEAQ (reference sequence). The CDR3 loop reads CATGGDIQYF. The CDR3, as DNA: TGTGCCACTGGAGGGGACATTCAGTACTTC.